This TCR beta chain comes out of a study of Ad26.COV2.S vaccination and SARS-CoV-2 variants. Treatment indicated: 15 to 20 received Ad26.COV2.S at low or high dose, single or two shots; roughly 5 received placebo; per-sample allocation not given. Samples analyzed were those drawn on day 63 after the first vaccine or placebo injection. Only in-frame clones appear in the TCRdb table, and some are missing; sequencing was by immunoSEQ multiplex PCR. The sample contains about 280,000 clones, about 90% of which appear only once. The ends lost 1 base at V and 4 bases at J; junction bases unmatched: 2. This CDR3 spans 14 amino acids. Germline V gene lookup returns CDR1 SGHNT and CDR2 YYREEE (reference sequence).

This receptor was identified in a person between 18 and 60 years old who received the Ad26.COV2.S COVID-19 vaccine or a placebo. This specimen was peripheral blood, taken in a trial of Ad26.COV2.S vaccine versus placebo. V and J are TRBV5-4 and TRBJ1-1; 9 bases fit TRBD1. The CDR3 DNA follows: TGTGCCAGCAGCTTGTGGACAGGGGCCACTGAAGCTTTCTTT. Translated, it gives CASSLWTGATEAFF.